A single T cell receptor beta chain is shown here with its context. Sequencing used cDNA as its template, made by extracting RNA and reverse transcribing it. The assay was immunoSEQ multiplex PCR, and TCRdb's table has in-frame clones only and misses some. The table shows about 190,000 clones, with 50% to 60% occurring only once. CDR1 is SEHNR, CDR2 FQNEAQ, per germline (reference sequence). This CDR3 spans 14 amino acids. V lost 0 bases to trimming and J lost 7 bases, with 10 bases between them. This record comes from a study of CD8+ T cells in alopecia areata. Looking at the study overall: Dosing with tofacitinib proceeded for 6 to 18 months, followed by 6 months off drug. Treated patients received severity scores based on the percentage of scalp area affected.

Treatment reported: oral pan-JAK inhibitor, 5-10 mg twice daily. Peripheral blood and lesional scalp punch biopsies came from alopecia areata patients. T lymphocytes (CD4+ and CD8+) were sorted from PBMCs. This chain joins TRBV7-9 and TRBJ2-1; D may be TRBD2 (5 bases). This specimen consisted of CD4+ T cells sorted from blood, obtained at week 4, from a patient treated with tofacitinib. This receptor was obtained from a human donor with alopecia areata. The CDR3 protein is CASSLARGENEQFF. The CDR3 region has the DNA TGTGCCAGCAGCTTAGCCCGGGGTGAGAATGAGCAGTTCTTC.